The 27 T cell receptor beta chains presented below share a single source sample, sequenced in a study of blood T cell repertoires in COVID-19. Sequenced by immunoSEQ multiplex PCR; TCRdb stores in-frame clones only, minus some. The data contain about 77,000 clones, more than 90% of them singletons. Sample: peripheral blood. These receptors were collected from an elderly woman with active or convalescent COVID-19.

The chain is built from TRBV4-3 and TRBJ1-1; D unclear. Germline assignment: CDR1 LGHNA and CDR2 YSLEER. The CDR3 length is 13 residues. V lost 8 bases and J 1 base, leaving 11 bases between the germline ends. Written as DNA, the CDR3 is TGCGCCAGCGGTCTGCAGGAGAACACTGAAGCTTTCTTT. Its protein product is CASGLQENTEAFF.

V and J are TRBV2 and TRBJ1-1, with D possibly being TRBD1 (6 bases). Germline loops: CDR1 SNHLY, CDR2 FYNNEI. The length of the CDR3 is 14 residues. The V and J ends lost 4 bases and 5 bases respectively, with 14 bases between them. The CDR3, as DNA: TGTGCCAGCAGTGGGGGGCACCGGGGTACTGAAGCTTTCTTT. Encoded protein: CASSGGHRGTEAFF.

The chain recombines TRBV6-5 with TRBJ2-1; 8 nucleotides match TRBD2. V was clipped by 5 bases and J by 15 bases; unmatched bases: 6. Germline V CDR1 and CDR2: MNHEY, SVGAGI. This CDR3 has 11 amino acids. CDR3 nucleotides: TGTGCCAGCAGTACGGGACTAGTGGCGTTCTTC. Its translation: CASSTGLVAFF.

The J gene is TRBJ2-3, the V gene TRBV6-2 or TRBV6-3, with D uncertain. CDR1 is MNHEY and CDR2 is SVGEGT in the germline V gene. V gave up 2 bases and J gave up 6 bases, with 15 bases separating them. The CDR3 is 15 amino acids. The CDR3 coding sequence is TGTGCCAGCAGTTACAAGGCTAGTTCTTGGGATACGCAGTATTTT. This codes for CASSYKASSWDTQYF.

CDR3 loop: CASSTEGGSGNTIYF. CDR3 nucleotide sequence: TGTGCCAGCTCAACGGAGGGAGGCTCTGGAAACACCATATATTTT. The chain links TRBV18 to TRBJ1-3; D is unresolved. V lost 5 bases and J 0 bases, leaving 11 bases between the germline ends. Germline CDR1 reads KGHSH; CDR2 reads LQKENI. This CDR3 spans 15 amino acids.

The chain is built from TRBV5-5 and TRBJ1-2, with 7 bases fitting TRBD1. V was clipped by 4 bases and J by 3 bases; unmatched bases: 9. This CDR3 region has 15 residues. The V gene's germline CDR1 is SGHKS and CDR2 YYEKEE (reference sequence). The CDR3 DNA reads as TGTGCCAGCAGCCGAAAAGGGGACAGATACTATGGCTACACCTTC. This codes for CASSRKGDRYYGYTF.

The J gene is TRBJ2-2, the V gene TRBV3-1 (or the pseudogene TRBV3-2); 10 bases line up with TRBD2. Per germline, CDR1 LGHDT and CDR2 YNNKEL (reference sequence). J gave up 7 bases and V 1 base, and 3 bases lay outside the gene matches. The CDR3 has 15 residues. CDR3 in amino acids: CASSQGPSGGGELFF. For the CDR3, the DNA is TGTGCCAGCAGCCAAGGTCCTAGCGGGGGCGGGGAGCTGTTTTTT.

The chain is built from TRBV4-3 and TRBJ1-5; 7 bases map to TRBD1. This CDR3 has 16 amino acids. V shed 5 bases, J shed 6 bases, and the junction held 13 bases outside the gene matches. Germline loops: CDR1 LGHNA, CDR2 YSLEER. The CDR3 loop is CASSKIWDSNSQPQHF. CDR3 nucleotides: TGCGCCAGCAGCAAGATTTGGGACAGCAATTCTCAGCCCCAGCATTTT.

V and J are TRBV6-2 or TRBV6-3 and TRBJ2-7; 10 nucleotides line up with TRBD1. Germline V gene sequence: CDR1 MNHEY, CDR2 SVGEGT. J gave up 2 bases and V 5 bases, and 3 bases lay outside the gene matches. This CDR3 is built from 14 residues. CDR3 in DNA: TGTGCCAGCAGTGGACAGGGGGGAACCTACGAGCAGTACTTC. Protein: CASSGQGGTYEQYF.

This chain uses TRBV6-5 with TRBJ2-5, with TRBD1 matching 10 bases. The germline V gene encodes CDR1 MNHEY and CDR2 SVGAGI. V trimming: 4 bases; J trimming: 5 bases; junction bases outside the gene matches: 4. The CDR3 is made up of 14 amino acids. The CDR3 DNA follows: TGTGCCAGCAGTTCCCGGACAGGGGGTGAGACCCAGTACTTC. This translates into CASSSRTGGETQYF.

The chain carries TRBV5-4 and TRBJ1-4; 10 bases are shared with TRBD1. The length of the CDR3 is 15 residues. V lost 4 bases and J lost 7; bases outside the gene matches: 7. CDR1 is SGHNT, CDR2 YYREEE, per germline (reference sequence). The CDR3 nucleotides read TGTGCCAGCAGCCAAACCGGGACAGGGGTTGAAAAACTGTTTTTT. Protein sequence: CASSQTGTGVEKLFF.

The CDR3: CASSLSLAGAHEQYF. In DNA, the CDR3 is TGTGCCAGCAGTTTATCCCTAGCAGGGGCCCACGAGCAGTACTTC. The chain has TRBV27 and TRBJ2-7; possible D gene TRBD1, 6 bases. There are 15 residues in the CDR3. Germline V gene sequence: CDR1 MNHEY, CDR2 SMNVEV (reference sequence). V lost 0 bases and J 5 bases, leaving 14 bases between the germline ends.

The chain couples TRBV15 to TRBJ2-1, with 10 bases identical to TRBD2. CDR1 LNHNV and CDR2 YYDKDF come from the germline V gene (reference sequence). The CDR3 loop spans 17 amino acids. V lost 5 bases, J lost 4 bases, and 11 bases stayed unmatched. The CDR3 loop is CATSSRILAGAYNEQFF. CDR3 in DNA: TGTGCCACCAGCTCCCGAATTCTAGCGGGGGCGTACAATGAGCAGTTCTTC.

V and J are TRBV12-3 or TRBV12-4 and TRBJ1-1; 7 positions agree with TRBD1. The CDR3 covers 13 residues. The V gene end was trimmed by 5 bases and the J gene end by 7 bases; junction bases not matched to a gene: 7. CDR3 region: CASSPRQGVEAFF. The CDR3 DNA reads TGTGCCAGCAGTCCGAGACAGGGAGTTGAAGCTTTCTTT.

The gene calls are TRBV28 and TRBJ1-2; 8 bases fit TRBD1. In germline, CDR1 is MDHEN, CDR2 SYDVKM. V shed 8 bases and J 4 bases; nucleotides not matched to a gene: 6. The length of the CDR3 is 13 residues. The CDR3 DNA is TGTGCCAGCCAGGGACAGGTCGGCTATGGCTACACCTTC. Translating it yields CASQGQVGYGYTF.

This clone showed up just once. The chain couples TRBV19 to TRBJ2-2, with a possible D match to TRBD1 (5 bases). CDR1 and CDR2 (germline): LNHDA, SQIVND (reference sequence). V lost 6 bases and J 3 bases, leaving 17 bases between the germline ends. This CDR3 has 16 residues. The CDR3 DNA follows: TGTGCCAGTAGGCCTAAGGGGCAGGGATACACCGGGGAGCTGTTTTTT. Amino acids: CASRPKGQGYTGELFF.

The genes are TRBV3-1 (or the pseudogene TRBV3-2) and TRBJ1-2, with TRBD1 identical over 7 bases. The CDR3 extends over 13 amino acids. The V gene end was trimmed by 1 base and the J gene end by 7 bases; junction bases not matched to a gene: 3. CDR1 LGHDT and CDR2 YNNKEL come from the germline V gene (reference sequence). The CDR3 loop reads CASSQGTGRGYTF. In DNA form, the CDR3 reads TGTGCCAGCAGCCAAGGGACAGGACGTGGCTACACCTTC.

V gene TRBV12-3 or TRBV12-4 combines with J gene TRBJ1-5, with D unresolved. The CDR3 covers 13 residues. V was shortened by 4 bases and J by 3 bases, with 7 bases between the two germline ends. The chain's CDR3 is CASSSGSNQPQHF. The CDR3 nucleotides read TGTGCCAGCAGTTCCGGGTCCAATCAGCCCCAGCATTTT.

This clone was seen once. J is TRBJ2-3 and V is TRBV6-5; 8 bases map to TRBD1. The V gene's germline CDR1 is MNHEY and CDR2 SVGAGI. V was pared by 10 bases and J by 2 bases, with 8 bases of the junction left unmatched. The CDR3 consists of 14 residues. The CDR3 nucleotides are TGTGCCACCAGACGGACAGGGAACACAGATACGCAGTATTTT. It is translated as CATRRTGNTDTQYF.

Comment on this clone: Germline is not matched at one junction end, which may reflect a read error. V and J are TRBV5-1 and TRBJ2-2, with 8 bases aligning to TRBD2. Germline V gene data show CDR1 as SGHRS and CDR2 as YFSETQ. The CDR3 totals 15 residues. The CDR3 sequence is CARSWAGGAAGELFF. The CDR3 DNA sequence: TGCGCCCGCAGCTGGGCCGGGGGGGCCGCCGGGGAGCTGTTTTTT.

The chain recombines TRBV7-9 with TRBJ2-7; 8 positions match TRBD1. Germline lookup yields CDR1 SEHNR and CDR2 FQNEAQ (reference sequence). The CDR3 is 15 residues long. V was pared by 5 bases and J by 2 bases, with 8 bases of the junction left unmatched. Written as DNA, the CDR3 is TGTGCCAGCAGCGCCTCAGGGGGCATCGCCTACGAGCAGTACTTC. Amino acid sequence: CASSASGGIAYEQYF.

This chain joins TRBV2 and TRBJ1-5; the D gene is possibly TRBD1 (6 bases). CDR1 and CDR2 (germline): SNHLY, FYNNEI. The CDR3 totals 13 residues. Trimming took off 10 bases at V and 2 bases at J, with 12 bases between the two ends. The CDR3 loop is CANHRAGNQPQHF. DNA for the CDR3: TGTGCCAACCACAGGGCGGGCAATCAGCCCCAGCATTTT.

The gene calls are TRBV4-1 and TRBJ2-3, with TRBD1 identical over 8 bases. Looked up from germline, CDR1 is MGHRA and CDR2 is YSYEKL. The CDR3 totals 15 residues. V trimming: 3 bases; J trimming: 5 bases; junction bases outside the gene matches: 7. The CDR3 DNA follows: TGCGCCAGCAGCCATCACGGACAGGGCGGAGATACGCAGTATTTT. Translation: CASSHHGQGGDTQYF.

Written as DNA, the CDR3 is TGTGCCAGTAGTACCAGGGGGGATAGCGATGAGCAGTTCTTC. This gives the protein CASSTRGDSDEQFF. The V call is TRBV19, the J call TRBJ2-1; possible D gene TRBD1, 7 bases. CDR3 length: 14 amino acids. Per the germline V gene, CDR1 is LNHDA and CDR2 is SQIVND (reference sequence). Trimming took off 4 bases at V and 8 bases at J, with 15 bases between the two ends. The full variable domain, completed using reference TRBV19 and TRBJ2-1, is DGGITQSPKYLFRKEGQNVTLSCEQNLNHDAMYWYRQDPGQGLRLIYYSQIVNDFQKGDIAEGYSVSREKKESFPLTVTSAQKNPTAFYLCASSTRGDSDEQFFGPGTRLTVL.

This clone occurred once. The chain employs TRBV19 and TRBJ1-5, with TRBD1 matching over 8 bases. The CDR3 totals 17 residues. CDR1 and CDR2 (germline): LNHDA, SQIVND (reference sequence). Trimming took 8 bases from V and 6 from J; bases not matched to a gene: 18. The chain's CDR3 is CASGVRGQSELGQPQHF. In DNA, the CDR3 is TGTGCCAGTGGGGTCAGGGGGCAATCGGAATTGGGTCAGCCCCAGCATTTT.

This clone was counted a single time. The chain is built from TRBV19 and TRBJ1-4, with TRBD1 matching 7 bases. V lost 2 bases and J lost 0; bases outside the gene matches: 6. Germline V gene lookup returns CDR1 LNHDA and CDR2 SQIVND (reference sequence). The CDR3 totals 17 residues. The CDR3 is CASSITGTVATNEKLFF. The CDR3, as DNA: TGTGCCAGTAGTATAACCGGGACAGTGGCAACTAATGAAAAACTGTTTTTT.

The rearrangement uses TRBV6-2 or TRBV6-3 and TRBJ2-7; the match to TRBD1 covers 7 bases. Germline CDR1 MNHEY, CDR2 SVGEGT. The V gene end was trimmed by 2 bases and the J gene end by 0 bases; junction bases not matched to a gene: 10. This CDR3 has 17 residues. The CDR3 bases are TGTGCCAGCAGTTACGCTTTTGGCTGGGACAGCTCCTACGAGCAGTACTTC. Its translation: CASSYAFGWDSSYEQYF.